The T cell receptor (beta chain) under discussion was sequenced for a study of T cell changes during pregnancy in multiple sclerosis. Profiled with immunoSEQ multiplex PCR; TCRdb holds only in-frame clones, not every one. The data contain 40,000 or so clones, approximately 91% of them singletons. With V trimmed by 3 bases and J by 6 bases, 5 bases remained unmatched. Germline lookup yields CDR1 MDHEN and CDR2 SYDVKM. The CDR3 extends over 14 amino acids. By share of the sample, this clone is medium-sized. The receptor was isolated from a female donor in good health, enrolled as a control in a pregnancy study. This specimen consisted of CD4+ T cells from peripheral blood mononuclear cells, obtained in the third trimester of pregnancy. The chain is built from TRBV28 and TRBJ2-7, with 10 positions matching TRBD2. The CDR3 DNA is TGTGCCAGCAGTTTTGGTCTAGCGGGAGTCGAGCAGTACTTC. It codes for CASSFGLAGVEQYF.